A single sample is the source of the 2 T cell receptor beta chains below, sequenced in a study of shared clonotypes between healthy human individuals. Assay: immunoSEQ multiplex PCR; the TCRdb copy retains only in-frame clones and omits some. The sample shows 2 million to 2.5 million clones, approximately 93% of them seen only once. The sample was naive CD4+ T cells from PBMCs. Stated subset: CD45RA+ positively selected. These receptors were taken from a man between 18 and 35 years old in good health. Some clones in this sample may be carry-over from other donors' samples.

The chain uses TRBV6-5 and TRBJ1-5; D not certain. V was cut by 4 bases and J by 0 bases, with 7 bases left in between. CDR3 size: 14 residues. Germline-derived CDR1 and CDR2 are MNHEY and SVGAGI. The CDR3 sequence: CASSWAGSNQPQHF. The CDR3 DNA reads TGTGCCAGCAGTTGGGCCGGTAGCAATCAGCCCCAGCATTTT.

This rearrangement joins TRBV6-6 to TRBJ2-7; no reliable D call. Germline CDR1 and CDR2: MNHNY and SVGAGI (reference sequence). The CDR3 covers 14 residues. V lost 5 bases to trimming and J lost 4 bases, with 15 bases between them. The CDR3 DNA is TGTGCCAGCAGTCAGACAAAGGCTAAATACGAGCAGTACTTC. Protein product: CASSQTKAKYEQYF.